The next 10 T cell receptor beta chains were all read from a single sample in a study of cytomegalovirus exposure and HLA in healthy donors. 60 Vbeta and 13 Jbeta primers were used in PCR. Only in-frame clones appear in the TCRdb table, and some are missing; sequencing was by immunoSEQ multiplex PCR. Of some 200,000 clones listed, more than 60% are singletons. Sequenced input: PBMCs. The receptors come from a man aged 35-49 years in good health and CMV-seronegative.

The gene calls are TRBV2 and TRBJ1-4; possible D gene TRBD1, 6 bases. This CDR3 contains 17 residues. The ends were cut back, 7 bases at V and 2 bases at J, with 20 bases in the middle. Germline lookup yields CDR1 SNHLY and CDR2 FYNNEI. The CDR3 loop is CASTYKRGGPTNEKLFF. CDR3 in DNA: TGTGCCAGCACCTACAAACGGGGGGGCCCTACTAATGAAAAACTGTTTTTT.

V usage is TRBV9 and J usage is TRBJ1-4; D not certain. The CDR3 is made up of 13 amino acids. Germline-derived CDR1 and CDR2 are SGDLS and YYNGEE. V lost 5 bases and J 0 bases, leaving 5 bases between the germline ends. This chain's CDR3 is CASRGATNEKLFF. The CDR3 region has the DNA TGTGCCAGCAGGGGAGCAACTAATGAAAAACTGTTTTTT.

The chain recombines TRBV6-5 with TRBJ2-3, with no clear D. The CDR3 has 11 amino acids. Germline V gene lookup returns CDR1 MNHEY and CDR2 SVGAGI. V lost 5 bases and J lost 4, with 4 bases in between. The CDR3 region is CASSEADTQYF. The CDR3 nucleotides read TGTGCCAGCAGTGAGGCAGATACGCAGTATTTT.

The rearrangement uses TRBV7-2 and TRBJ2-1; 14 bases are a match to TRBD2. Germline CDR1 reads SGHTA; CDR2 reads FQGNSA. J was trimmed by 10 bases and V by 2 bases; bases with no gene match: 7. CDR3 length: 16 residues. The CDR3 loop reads CASSLLGLAGAGEQFF. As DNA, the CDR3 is TGTGCCAGCAGCTTATTGGGACTAGCGGGAGCAGGAGAGCAGTTCTTC.

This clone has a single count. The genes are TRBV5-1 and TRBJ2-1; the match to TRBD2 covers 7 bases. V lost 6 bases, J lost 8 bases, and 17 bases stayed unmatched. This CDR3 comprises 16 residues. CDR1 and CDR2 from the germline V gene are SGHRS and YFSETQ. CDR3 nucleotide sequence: TGCGCCAGCACCCCCGAGGGTGGGACTACAGGCTATGAGCAGTTCTTC. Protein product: CASTPEGGTTGYEQFF.

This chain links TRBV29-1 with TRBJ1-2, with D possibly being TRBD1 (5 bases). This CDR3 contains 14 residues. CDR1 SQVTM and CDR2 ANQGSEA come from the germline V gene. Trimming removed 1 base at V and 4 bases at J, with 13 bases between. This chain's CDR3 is CSVEGGRDSYGYTF. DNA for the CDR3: TGCAGCGTTGAAGGCGGCCGGGACTCCTATGGCTACACCTTC.

The CDR3 DNA follows: TGTGCTAGTGGTTTGGACAGGGTGAACACTGAAGCTTTCTTT. It is translated as CASGLDRVNTEAFF. V is TRBV12-5 and J is TRBJ1-1; maybe TRBD1 (6 bases). Trimming cost V 1 base and J 0 bases, with 6 bases left between them. Germline values: CDR1 LGHNT, CDR2 FRNRAP. This CDR3 comprises 14 residues.

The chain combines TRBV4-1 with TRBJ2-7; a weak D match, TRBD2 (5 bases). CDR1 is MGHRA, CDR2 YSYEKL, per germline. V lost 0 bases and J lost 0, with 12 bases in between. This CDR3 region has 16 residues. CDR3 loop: CASSQDWPGSSYEQYF. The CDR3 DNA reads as TGCGCCAGCAGCCAAGACTGGCCGGGGAGCTCCTACGAGCAGTACTTC.

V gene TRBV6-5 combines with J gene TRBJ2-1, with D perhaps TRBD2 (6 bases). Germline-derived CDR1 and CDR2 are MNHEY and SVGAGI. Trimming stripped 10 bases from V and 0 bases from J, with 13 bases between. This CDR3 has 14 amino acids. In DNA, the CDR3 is TGTGCCACTGCTAGCGTTAGCTCCTACAATGAGCAGTTCTTC. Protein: CATASVSSYNEQFF.

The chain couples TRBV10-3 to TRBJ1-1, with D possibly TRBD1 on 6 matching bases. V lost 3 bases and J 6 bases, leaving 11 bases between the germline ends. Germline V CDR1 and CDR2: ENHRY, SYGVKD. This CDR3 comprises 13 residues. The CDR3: CAISDSGVAEAFF. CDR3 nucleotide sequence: TGTGCCATCAGTGATTCAGGGGTCGCTGAAGCTTTCTTT.